One sample yielded the 27 T cell receptor beta chains listed below, sequenced in a study of T cell responses to AZD1222 COVID-19 vaccine. Only in-frame clones appear in the TCRdb table, and some are missing; sequencing was by immunoSEQ multiplex PCR. The sample has 30,000 to 35,000 clones, roughly 90% seen once. The specimen was peripheral blood, collected on day 0 of AZD1222 vaccination. These receptors all stem from an adult in good health.

CDR3 bases: TGTGCCAGCAGCTTACCGCAGTCGATGGCTGGCTACACCTTC. Its translation is CASSLPQSMAGYTF. The chain has TRBV5-4 and TRBJ1-2; no reliable D call. CDR1 and CDR2 (germline): SGHNT, YYREEE (reference sequence). The CDR3 contains 14 residues. V lost 2 bases and J 7 bases, leaving 15 bases between the germline ends.

The CDR3 region is CASSLDPRGGLINTQYF. The CDR3 DNA reads as TGTGCCAGCAGCTTAGATCCGCGGGGGGGTTTAATAAATACGCAGTATTTT. V is TRBV7-2 and J is TRBJ2-3, with 9 bases matching TRBD2. CDR1 SGHTA and CDR2 FQGNSA come from the germline V gene. This CDR3 contains 17 residues. V was clipped by 1 base and J by 7 bases; unmatched bases: 12.

This clone was observed a few times. The chain joins TRBV7-6 to TRBJ2-1; D unresolved. Germline V gene data show CDR1 as SGHVS and CDR2 as FNYEAQ. This CDR3 is 15 amino acids long. The V gene lost 5 bases and the J gene lost 4 bases, with 15 bases spanning the gap. This CDR3 is CASSPEAPIYNEQFF. The CDR3 coding sequence is TGTGCCAGCAGCCCTGAAGCCCCTATATACAATGAGCAGTTCTTC. The whole variable domain, remainder taken from reference TRBV7-6 and TRBJ2-1, is GAGVSQSPRYKVTKRGQDVALRCDPISGHVSLYWYRQALGQGPEFLTYFNYEAQQDKSGLPNDRFSAERPEGSISTLTIQRTEQRDSAMYRCASSPEAPIYNEQFFGPGTRLTVL.

The chain combines TRBV5-1 with TRBJ1-1, with D perhaps matching TRBD1 (6 bases). Germline V gives CDR1 SGHRS, CDR2 YFSETQ. Between the trimmed V and J ends, which lost 4 bases and 5 bases, there was a span of 15 bases. This CDR3 is built from 14 residues. In DNA form, the CDR3 reads TGCGCCAGCAGCCCGGAGGGGGGGCTTACTGAAGCTTTCTTT. The encoded protein is CASSPEGGLTEAFF.

J is TRBJ2-5 and V is TRBV7-9; TRBD2 might be the D (5 bases). Germline CDR1 is SEHNR and CDR2 is FQNEAQ (reference sequence). The V and J ends lost 2 bases and 5 bases respectively, with 15 bases between them. The CDR3 is 15 residues long. DNA for the CDR3: TGTGCCAGCAGCTTAAGGAGCGGAACTTCGGAGACCCAGTACTTC. It yields the protein CASSLRSGTSETQYF.

The rearrangement uses TRBV4-3 and TRBJ2-7; 11 nucleotides match TRBD2. Unmatched junction bases numbered 12, after V lost 3 bases and J lost 5 bases. CDR3 length: 17 residues. Germline CDR1 reads LGHNA; CDR2 reads YSLEER. CDR3 nucleotide sequence: TGCGCCAGCAGCCAGACAATACTAGCGGGGGATCTCCACGAGCAGTACTTC. This codes for CASSQTILAGDLHEQYF.

V usage is TRBV13 and J usage is TRBJ1-3, with TRBD1 identical over 7 bases. V shed 7 bases and J 1 base; nucleotides not matched to a gene: 10. Germline CDR1 PRHDT, CDR2 FYEKMQ (reference sequence). The CDR3 totals 16 residues. The CDR3 loop reads CASNLGKGASGNTIYF. Written as DNA, the CDR3 is TGTGCCAGCAACCTTGGCAAGGGGGCTTCTGGAAACACCATATATTTT. Variable domain in full (rest from reference TRBV13 and TRBJ1-3): AAGVIQSPRHLIKEKRETATLKCYPIPRHDTVYWYQQGPGQDPQFLISFYEKMQSDKGSIPDRFSAQQFSDYHSELNMSSLELGDSALYFCASNLGKGASGNTIYFGEGSWLTVV.

The chain joins TRBV21-1 to TRBJ1-1. TRBV21-1 is recorded as a pseudogene. This CDR3 is 14 amino acids long. The CDR3 sequence is CASSKRWGNTEAFF. The CDR3 DNA follows: TGTGCCAGCAGCAAAAGATGGGGGAACACTGAAGCTTTCTTT.

The chain carries TRBV7-2 and TRBJ1-5, with 10 bases that match TRBD1. V dropped 5 bases and J dropped 4; count of bases not matched to a gene: 8. The CDR3 is made up of 16 amino acids. Germline V gene sequence: CDR1 SGHTA, CDR2 FQGNSA. CDR3 bases: TGTGCCAGCAGCCGCTCCGGGACAGGGGCGAATCAGCCCCAGCATTTT. Translated, it gives CASSRSGTGANQPQHF. Filled out from reference TRBV7-2 and TRBJ1-5, the complete variable domain reads GAGVSQSPSNKVTEKGKDVELRCDPISGHTALYWYRQSLGQGLEFLIYFQGNSAPDKSGLPSDRFSAERTGGSVSTLTIQRTQQEDSAVYLCASSRSGTGANQPQHFGDGTRLSIL.

The rearrangement links TRBV6-5 to TRBJ1-1; 7 positions match TRBD1. V trimming: 2 bases; J trimming: 9 bases; junction bases outside the gene matches: 6. CDR3 length: 13 amino acids. Germline CDR1 and CDR2: MNHEY and SVGAGI. The CDR3 DNA follows: TGTGCCAGCAGTTACCGAACAGGGGAGCAAGCTTTCTTT. Translated, it gives CASSYRTGEQAFF.

The V and J genes are TRBV7-2 and TRBJ2-7, with a tentative D call TRBD2 (6 bases). This CDR3 region has 15 residues. V lost 1 base and J 3 bases, leaving 13 bases between the germline ends. Germline V gene sequence: CDR1 SGHTA, CDR2 FQGNSA. The CDR3 loop is CASSLEVGGFYEQYF. CDR3 nucleotides: TGTGCCAGCAGCTTAGAGGTAGGAGGGTTCTACGAGCAGTACTTC.

The chain couples TRBV14 to TRBJ2-1, with TRBD1 matching 8 bases. The V gene's germline CDR1 is SGHDN and CDR2 FVKESK. This CDR3 is built from 19 residues. V lost 4 bases to trimming and J lost 4 bases; unmatched junction nucleotides: 18. Here the CDR3 reads CASSPTRQGARTGYNEQFF. Here the CDR3 DNA reads TGTGCCAGCAGCCCTACCCGGCAGGGGGCGCGAACCGGGTACAATGAGCAGTTCTTC. Looking up the rest from reference TRBV14 and TRBJ2-1 gives the full variable domain: EAGVTQFPSHSVIEKGQTVTLRCDPISGHDNLYWYRRVMGKEIKFLLHFVKESKQDESGMPNNRFLAERTGGTYSTLKVQPAELEDSGVYFCASSPTRQGARTGYNEQFFGPGTRLTVL.

The rearrangement links TRBV7-9 to TRBJ1-2, with D maybe TRBD1 (5 bases). Germline assignment: CDR1 SEHNR and CDR2 FQNEAQ (reference sequence). The CDR3 covers 14 residues. V was clipped by 2 bases and J by 2 bases, with 9 bases between them. CDR3 region: CASSLPGDNYGYTF. For the CDR3, the DNA is TGTGCCAGCAGCTTACCGGGGGACAACTATGGCTACACCTTC. The variable domain in full, with the rest retrieved from reference TRBV7-9 and TRBJ1-2, is DTGVSQNPRHKITKRGQNVTFRCDPISEHNRLYWYRQTLGQGPEFLTYFQNEAQLEKSRLLSDRFSAERPKGSFSTLEIQRTEQGDSAMYLCASSLPGDNYGYTFGSGTRLTVV.

The chain uses TRBV7-6 and TRBJ1-1; TRBD1 agrees at 8 bases. The germline V gene encodes CDR1 SGHVS and CDR2 FNYEAQ. V lost 0 bases and J lost 5; bases outside the gene matches: 2. The CDR3 is 14 residues long. This chain's CDR3 is CASSLAGQATEAFF. CDR3 nucleotide sequence: TGTGCCAGCAGCTTAGCGGGACAGGCAACTGAAGCTTTCTTT.

This chain links TRBV27 with TRBJ2-6; 10 bases are shared with TRBD1. Germline values: CDR1 MNHEY, CDR2 SMNVEV (reference sequence). The CDR3 covers 17 residues. V trimming: 5 bases; J trimming: 1 base; junction bases outside the gene matches: 5. The CDR3 nucleotides are TGTGCCAGCAGTAGGACAGGGGGAAATTCTGGGGCCAACGTCCTGACTTTC. Its translation: CASSRTGGNSGANVLTF.

This clone was counted once. The chain joins TRBV2 to TRBJ2-2, with D possibly TRBD1 on 5 matching bases. V lost 5 bases, J lost 4 bases, and 11 bases lay in between. CDR1 and CDR2 from the germline V gene are SNHLY and FYNNEI. The CDR3 totals 14 residues. The DNA of the CDR3 is TGTGCCAGCAGTTATACAGGACCCACCGGGGAGCTGTTTTTT. The encoded protein is CASSYTGPTGELFF.

This clone showed up just once. The chain has TRBV5-5 and TRBJ2-2; D is ambiguous. V was trimmed by 5 bases and J by 1 base, leaving 9 bases between them. Germline-derived CDR1 and CDR2 are SGHKS and YYEKEE (reference sequence). The CDR3 runs to 14 residues. The CDR3 is CASRPLENTGELFF. In DNA, the CDR3 is TGTGCCAGCAGACCTCTTGAGAACACCGGGGAGCTGTTTTTT. The full variable domain, with the rest looked up from reference TRBV5-5 and TRBJ2-2, is DAGVTQSPTHLIKTRGQQVTLRCSPISGHKSVSWYQQVLGQGPQFIFQYYEKEERGRGNFPDRFSARQFPNYSSELNVNALLLGDSALYLCASRPLENTGELFFGEGSRLTVL.

This chain connects TRBV3-1 (or the pseudogene TRBV3-2) to TRBJ1-3; D unclear. Germline lookup yields CDR1 LGHDT and CDR2 YNNKEL (reference sequence). Trimming left V 2 bases short and J 4 bases short, with 6 bases between. The CDR3 loop spans 13 amino acids. This chain's CDR3 is CASSQNQGNTIYF. CDR3 sequence (DNA): TGTGCCAGCAGCCAAAATCAGGGAAACACCATATATTTT.

The chain recombines TRBV5-1 with TRBJ2-7; D uncertain. This CDR3 has 13 residues. Per the germline V gene, CDR1 is SGHRS and CDR2 is YFSETQ. Trimming shortened V by 4 bases and J by 5 bases, and 13 bases separated the two germline ends. The CDR3 DNA sequence: TGCGCCAGCAGCCTCGCGATAGAAAACGAGCAGTACTTC. It codes for CASSLAIENEQYF.

The chain recombines TRBV10-3 with TRBJ2-7; 10 bases fit TRBD1. The CDR3 totals 13 residues. V was clipped by 7 bases and J by 6 bases; unmatched bases: 6. Germline assignment: CDR1 ENHRY and CDR2 SYGVKD. This chain's CDR3 is CAITGDRGTEQYF. In nucleotides, the CDR3 is TGTGCCATCACCGGGGACAGGGGAACCGAGCAGTACTTC.

The chain joins TRBV19 to TRBJ2-2, with D perhaps matching TRBD2 (6 bases). V lost 6 bases and J 5 bases, leaving 16 bases between the germline ends. This CDR3 contains 15 residues. Germline V gene sequence: CDR1 LNHDA, CDR2 SQIVND (reference sequence). For the CDR3, the DNA is TGTGCCAGTAGATCCCCGGGGGAGCGGACCGGGGAGCTGTTTTTT. Translating it yields CASRSPGERTGELFF.

This clone was seen only a few times. This rearrangement joins TRBV5-4 to TRBJ2-7, with TRBD2 identical over 8 bases. J lost 2 bases, V lost 1 base, and 5 bases had no gene match. The CDR3 length is 15 residues. Germline CDR1 and CDR2: SGHNT and YYREEE (reference sequence). CDR3 protein: CASSLRSSGPYEQYF. For the CDR3, the DNA is TGTGCCAGCAGCTTGAGATCTAGCGGGCCCTACGAGCAGTACTTC.

J is TRBJ2-1 and V is TRBV6-5; D may be TRBD2 (5 bases). Looked up from germline, CDR1 is MNHEY and CDR2 is SVGAGI. V lost 0 bases to trimming and J lost 7 bases, with 10 bases between them. The CDR3 runs 14 residues. CDR3 sequence reads: CASSYSSGVNEQFF. The CDR3 DNA follows: TGTGCCAGCAGTTACTCATCCGGGGTGAATGAGCAGTTCTTC.

J is TRBJ2-3 and V is TRBV20-1, with 7 bases aligning to TRBD1. The V segment lost 3 bases and the J segment 4 bases; nucleotides outside the gene matches: 10. Germline V CDR1 and CDR2: DFQATT, SNEGSKA (reference sequence). The CDR3 has 15 amino acids. The CDR3 DNA follows: TGCAGTGCTAGTAGAACAGGGGTTAGGGCAGATACGCAGTATTTT. Amino acid sequence: CSASRTGVRADTQYF.

The chain combines TRBV5-4 with TRBJ1-2; 9 bases match TRBD1. CDR3 length: 14 amino acids. J gave up 4 bases and V 5 bases, and 6 bases lay outside the gene matches. CDR1 is SGHNT, CDR2 YYREEE, per germline (reference sequence). The DNA of the CDR3 is TGTGCCAGCAGTTCCGGGACAGGGCGCTATGGCTACACCTTC. Translating it yields CASSSGTGRYGYTF. Supplemented by reference TRBV5-4 and TRBJ1-2, the full variable domain reads ETGVTQSPTHLIKTRGQQVTLRCSSQSGHNTVSWYQQALGQGPQFIFQYYREEENGRGNFPPRFSGLQFPNYSSELNVNALELDDSALYLCASSSGTGRYGYTFGSGTRLTVV.

The chain links TRBV14 to TRBJ1-6; D uncertain. Germline V gene sequence: CDR1 SGHDN, CDR2 FVKESK. This CDR3 has 14 residues. V was shortened by 3 bases and J by 5 bases, with 8 bases between the two germline ends. The CDR3 DNA reads as TGTGCCAGCAGCCAGGAGGCAAATAATTCACCCCTCCACTTT. Translated, it gives CASSQEANNSPLHF.

This chain links TRBV5-6 with TRBJ1-2; 9 positions match TRBD1. J gave up 1 base and V 4 bases, and 8 bases lay outside the gene matches. The CDR3 totals 16 residues. Germline CDR1 reads SGHDT; CDR2 reads YYEEEE. The CDR3 bases are TGTGCCAGCAGCCCACCACAGGGGGCAGTTAACTATGGCTACACCTTC. Its translation is CASSPPQGAVNYGYTF.